What follows are 21 T cell receptor beta chains derived from one specimen sequenced in a study of identical twins. TCRdb re-derived calls from the 5' RACE reads in MiXCR, one entry per CDR3 protein. The sample carries 500,000 to 600,000 distinct CDR3 sequences, around 20% recorded once. These data also featured in a second study, about T cells expressing NK-cell markers.

Sequenced material: CD4+ T cells sorted from blood. These receptor sequences come from a woman under 30 in good health.

V usage is TRBV7-9 and J usage is TRBJ2-2; D unresolved. V lost 7 bases and J 7 bases, leaving 10 bases between the germline ends. In germline, CDR1 is SEHNR, CDR2 FQNEAQ (reference sequence). The CDR3 is 12 amino acids. The CDR3 spells CASIRLGGELFF. The CDR3 bases are TGTGCCAGCATCCGCCTGGGCGGGGAGCTGTTTTTT. Filled out from reference TRBV7-9 and TRBJ2-2, the complete variable domain reads DTGVSQNPRHKITKRGQNVTFRCDPISEHNRLYWYRQTLGQGPEFLTYFQNEAQLEKSRLLSDRFSAERPKGSFSTLEIQRTEQGDSAMYLCASIRLGGELFFGEGSRLTVL.

The chain couples TRBV5-1 to TRBJ2-3, with 7 nucleotides matching TRBD2. The CDR3 totals 15 residues. Germline values: CDR1 SGHRS, CDR2 YFSETQ. With V trimmed by 4 bases and J by 6 bases, 11 bases remained unmatched. The CDR3 nucleotides read TGCGCCAGCAGCGGCGGGGGAGGGGCTGTCGATACGCAGTATTTT. It codes for CASSGGGGAVDTQYF.

The chain links TRBV20-1 to TRBJ2-6; unclear D gene. Trimming took off 5 bases at V and 4 bases at J, with 6 bases between the two ends. Germline lookup yields CDR1 DFQATT and CDR2 SNEGSKA (reference sequence). The CDR3 is made up of 12 amino acids. CDR3 nucleotide sequence: TGCAGTGCTTTCACCGGGGCCAACGTCCTGACTTTC. Translated, it gives CSAFTGANVLTF.

This clonotype has ten or more counts. The V call is TRBV5-1, the J call TRBJ1-1, with D unclear. CDR3 length equals 13 residues. Germline lookup yields CDR1 SGHRS and CDR2 YFSETQ. Trimming left V 2 bases short and J 2 bases short, with 7 bases between. CDR3 nucleotides: TGCGCCAGCAGCTTAAACCAAAACACTGAAGCTTTCTTT. Its translation is CASSLNQNTEAFF. The variable domain in full, with the rest retrieved from reference TRBV5-1 and TRBJ1-1, is KAGVTQTPRYLIKTRGQQVTLSCSPISGHRSVSWYQQTPGQGLQFLFEYFSETQRNKGNFPGRFSGRQFSNSRSEMNVSTLELGDSALYLCASSLNQNTEAFFGQGTRLTVV.

V usage is TRBV12-3 or TRBV12-4 and J usage is TRBJ2-7; perhaps TRBD2 as D (7 bases). This CDR3 contains 11 residues. The CDR3 DNA reads TGTGTCAGAGGGGGGGCCTACGAGCAGTACTTC. Amino acids: CVRGGAYEQYF.

The chain uses TRBV6-6 and TRBJ2-1; 8 bases match TRBD1. V shed 11 bases, J shed 8 bases, and the junction held 8 bases outside the gene matches. Germline V gene lookup returns CDR1 MNHNY and CDR2 SVGAGI (reference sequence). The CDR3 is 12 amino acids. The CDR3 region has the DNA TGTGCCGCGGGCAGGGGGCGCGATGAGCAGTTCTTC. This encodes CAAGRGRDEQFF.

The V call is TRBV20-1, the J call TRBJ2-7; D unresolved. The germline V gene encodes CDR1 DFQATT and CDR2 SNEGSKA (reference sequence). This CDR3 contains 12 residues. V shed 7 bases and J shed 6 bases, with 16 bases lying between them. CDR3 DNA sequence: TGCAGTGTGGAAAGGGTACCCCGCGAGCAGTACTTC. Protein product: CSVERVPREQYF.

The chain recombines TRBV7-9 with TRBJ1-5; D remains unclear. Germline values: CDR1 SEHNR, CDR2 FQNEAQ (reference sequence). CDR3 size: 16 residues. Trimming took 2 bases from V and 1 from J, leaving 12 bases between them. CDR3 bases: TGTGCCAGCAGCTTATACCGGGGTATAAGCAATCAGCCCCAGCATTTT. This encodes CASSLYRGISNQPQHF.

The rearrangement uses TRBV5-1 and TRBJ2-4, with 8 bases lining up with TRBD1. CDR1 and CDR2 from the germline V gene are SGHRS and YFSETQ. CDR3 size: 13 residues. Germline trimming cut 4 bases from V and 8 bases from J; bases unmatched to any gene: 5. The CDR3 loop reads CASSPGQGDIQYF. CDR3 in DNA: TGCGCCAGCAGCCCCGGACAGGGAGACATTCAGTACTTC.

This clonotype has at least ten counts. The rearrangement links TRBV5-1 to TRBJ2-1, with 8 bases fitting TRBD2. Germline CDR1 SGHRS, CDR2 YFSETQ. Unmatched junction bases numbered 15, after V lost 2 bases and J lost 8 bases. The CDR3 length is 17 residues. CDR3: CASSFGLAGPIGDEQFF. The CDR3 DNA reads TGCGCCAGCAGCTTTGGGCTAGCGGGCCCGATCGGGGATGAGCAGTTCTTC. The variable domain in full, completed from reference TRBV5-1 and TRBJ2-1, reads KAGVTQTPRYLIKTRGQQVTLSCSPISGHRSVSWYQQTPGQGLQFLFEYFSETQRNKGNFPGRFSGRQFSNSRSEMNVSTLELGDSALYLCASSFGLAGPIGDEQFFGPGTRLTVL.

Written as DNA, the CDR3 is TGCAGCGAAAGGGACAGCAAGAACACTGAAGCTTTCTTT. It encodes CSERDSKNTEAFF. The genes are TRBV29-1 and TRBJ1-1; 7 bases are shared with TRBD1. CDR3 size: 13 residues. The V segment lost 7 bases and the J segment 1 base; nucleotides outside the gene matches: 6. CDR1 is SQVTM, CDR2 ANQGSEA, per germline.

Only one count was recorded for this clonotype. V usage is TRBV5-6 and J usage is TRBJ2-1, with D unresolved. There are 15 residues in the CDR3. The germline V gene encodes CDR1 SGHDT and CDR2 YYEEEE. The germline V and J ends were trimmed by 1 base and 4 bases, with 12 bases remaining between them. The chain's CDR3 is CASSLRPGPYNEQFF. The CDR3 nucleotides read TGTGCCAGCAGCTTGCGGCCAGGACCTTACAATGAGCAGTTCTTC.

The V and J genes are TRBV11-3 and TRBJ2-2; 9 positions agree with TRBD2. The ends lost 5 bases at V and 6 bases at J; junction bases unmatched: 7. The germline gives CDR1 SGHNT, CDR2 YENEEA. The CDR3 spans 15 residues. The CDR3 DNA sequence: TGTGCCAGCAGCCCTTTAGCGGGGGCATCCGGGGAGCTGTTTTTT. Protein product: CASSPLAGASGELFF.

The chain is built from TRBV6-5 and TRBJ1-1; D might be TRBD1 (6 bases). The V and J ends lost 4 bases and 3 bases respectively, with 15 bases between them. The CDR3 length is 15 residues. Germline CDR1 reads MNHEY; CDR2 reads SVGAGI. CDR3 DNA: TGTGCCAGCAGTTCGACAGGATTCGGGGACACTGAAGCTTTCTTT. Its translation: CASSSTGFGDTEAFF.

V usage is TRBV7-9 and J usage is TRBJ2-5; maybe TRBD1 (6 bases). Germline-derived CDR1 and CDR2 are SEHNR and FQNEAQ (reference sequence). The CDR3 is 14 amino acids. With 5 bases removed from V and 5 bases from J, the gap between germline ends came to 15 bases. The CDR3 loop is CASSVQGARETQYF. CDR3 sequence (DNA): TGTGCCAGCAGCGTACAGGGCGCACGTGAGACCCAGTACTTC.

This clonotype was detected only a few times. This sequence joins TRBV6-2 or TRBV6-3 and TRBJ1-1; D not certain. The CDR3 extends over 11 amino acids. Trimming shortened V by 2 bases and J by 10 bases, and 8 bases separated the two germline ends. The germline V gene has CDR1 MNHEY and CDR2 SVGEGT. Here the CDR3 DNA reads TGTGCCAGCAGTTACGGCCCTTCAGCTTTCTTT. Amino acids: CASSYGPSAFF.

This clonotype has only a few counts. The V and J genes are TRBV12-3 or TRBV12-4 and TRBJ2-7; no firm D call. Deletions cut 7 bases from V and 5 bases from J, with 21 bases between. The length of the CDR3 is 15 residues. The CDR3 nucleotides read TGTGCCAGCACTACTTTACACCCGTCCCTCCACGAGCAGTACTTC. This gives the protein CASTTLHPSLHEQYF.

CDR3 nucleotides: TGTGCCAGCAGCTCCCCAGGGGGGTCCTCTAGGACAGATACGCAGTATTTT. Residues: CASSSPGGSSRTDTQYF. This chain connects TRBV7-2 to TRBJ2-3; tentatively, D is TRBD1 (7 bases). Germline V gene lookup returns CDR1 SGHTA and CDR2 FQGNSA. This CDR3 has 17 residues. Trimming pared 4 bases from V and 3 bases from J, leaving 20 bases between. The full variable domain, in which reference TRBV7-2 and TRBJ2-3 provide the parts outside the CDR3, is GAGVSQSPSNKVTEKGKDVELRCDPISGHTALYWYRQSLGQGLEFLIYFQGNSAPDKSGLPSDRFSAERTGGSVSTLTIQRTQQEDSAVYLCASSSPGGSSRTDTQYFGPGTRLTVL.

The chain combines TRBV6-1 with TRBJ1-2, with D possibly TRBD1 on 5 matching bases. CDR3 length equals 15 residues. V lost 6 bases, J lost 2 bases, and 16 bases lay in between. Germline CDR1 reads MNHNS; CDR2 reads SASEGT. The CDR3 sequence: CASRHRGQGNYGYTF. The CDR3 DNA is TGTGCCAGCAGACACCGCGGGCAGGGAAACTATGGCTACACCTTC.

This clonotype was recorded a few times. The chain uses TRBV30 and TRBJ2-3; no firm D call. The CDR3 contains 16 residues. The germline V gene has CDR1 GTSNPN and CDR2 SVGIG (reference sequence). Deletions cut 2 bases from V and 0 bases from J, with 15 bases between. The CDR3 DNA is TGTGCCTGGAGTATGGGGATCGGAGCAAGCACAGATACGCAGTATTTT. Translated, it gives CAWSMGIGASTDTQYF. Variable domain in full (rest from reference TRBV30 and TRBJ2-3): SQTIHQWPATLVQPVGSPLSLECTVEGTSNPNLYWYRQAAGRGLQLLFYSVGIGQISSEVPQNLSASRPQDRQFILSSKKLLLSDSGFYLCAWSMGIGASTDTQYFGPGTRLTVL.

This sequence joins TRBV10-3 and TRBJ1-6, with D hard to call. This CDR3 comprises 13 residues. V lost 10 bases, J lost 6 bases, and 13 bases lay in between. CDR1 is ENHRY and CDR2 is SYGVKD in the germline V gene. CDR3 loop: CATHREINSPLHF. DNA of the CDR3: TGTGCCACGCACCGGGAGATTAATTCACCCCTCCACTTT.